This passage covers 29 T cell receptor beta chains from one sample sequenced in a study of cytomegalovirus exposure and HLA in healthy donors. TCRdb keeps only in-frame clones here, not all; method: immunoSEQ multiplex PCR. The sample has under 250,000 clones, over 75% seen once; the top ten hold more than 10%. The specimen sequenced was PBMCs. These receptors were collected from a man younger than 30 in good health and CMV-seropositive.

This sequence joins TRBV6-5 and TRBJ2-7; tentatively, D is TRBD1 or TRBD2 (6 bases each). Germline V gives CDR1 MNHEY, CDR2 SVGAGI. V dropped 10 bases and J dropped 0 bases, with 13 bases sitting between them. This CDR3 region has 13 residues. The DNA of the CDR3 is TGTGCCACCCTAGGGGGGAGCTCCTACGAGCAGTACTTC. Its translation is CATLGGSSYEQYF.

This chain joins TRBV5-1 and TRBJ2-7, with a weak D call TRBD1 (5 bases). CDR3 length: 15 amino acids. Germline CDR1 is SGHRS and CDR2 is YFSETQ. The V and J ends lost 4 bases and 3 bases respectively, with 17 bases between them. CDR3 region: CASSPQTEFNYEQYF. The DNA for the CDR3 is TGCGCCAGCAGCCCACAGACAGAGTTTAACTACGAGCAGTACTTC.

The chain links TRBV7-2 to TRBJ1-3; TRBD1 is a possible D gene (5 bases). Germline CDR1 is SGHTA and CDR2 is FQGNSA. Trimming shortened V by 1 base and J by 4 bases, and 14 bases separated the two germline ends. There are 16 residues in the CDR3. The CDR3 region is CASSLEGTASGNTIYF. The DNA for the CDR3 is TGTGCCAGCAGCTTAGAGGGGACTGCGAGCGGAAACACCATATATTTT.

This clone was seen more than once but under ten times. The chain couples TRBV7-2 to TRBJ2-7; the match to TRBD2 covers 11 bases. J gave up 2 bases and V 5 bases, and 5 bases lay outside the gene matches. CDR1 and CDR2 (germline): SGHTA, FQGNSA. CDR3 length: 15 residues. CDR3 DNA: TGTGCCAGCAGCCAACTAGCGGGGGACACCTACGAGCAGTACTTC. Amino acids: CASSQLAGDTYEQYF.

This chain links TRBV7-2 with TRBJ2-7; 10 bases match TRBD1. The ends lost 3 bases at V and 4 bases at J; junction bases unmatched: 9. The CDR3 consists of 16 residues. The germline CDR1 and CDR2 sequences are SGHTA and FQGNSA. The DNA of the CDR3 is TGTGCCAGCAGCTTCTCCGCCGGGACAGGGGCGTACGAGCAGTACTTC. This codes for CASSFSAGTGAYEQYF.

This clone appeared once. The chain employs TRBV6-1 and TRBJ1-3; D is unclear. The ends were cut back, 7 bases at V and 7 bases at J, with 17 bases in the middle. The germline V gene encodes CDR1 MNHNS and CDR2 SASEGT. The CDR3 is 14 amino acids. CDR3 bases: TGTGCCAGCACCCTATCGAGAGTTCTGAACACCATATATTTT. Translating gives CASTLSRVLNTIYF.

The chain carries TRBV4-2 and TRBJ2-1; TRBD2 agrees at 10 bases. Trimming took 3 bases from V and 9 from J; bases not matched to a gene: 8. Germline V gene sequence: CDR1 LGHNA, CDR2 YNFKEQ. CDR3 size: 15 residues. The CDR3 region has the DNA TGTGCCAGCAGCCACGAAACTAGCGGGAACGGTGAGCAGTTCTTC. It yields the protein CASSHETSGNGEQFF.

This clone was recorded once. The V and J genes are TRBV5-1 and TRBJ1-1; no reliable D call. CDR3 length: 13 residues. Germline V lookup: CDR1 SGHRS, CDR2 YFSETQ. The V gene lost 2 bases and the J gene lost 2 bases, with 7 bases spanning the gap. The CDR3: CASSFDYNTEAFF. The CDR3 region has the DNA TGCGCCAGCAGCTTTGACTATAACACTGAAGCTTTCTTT.

This rearrangement joins TRBV14 to TRBJ1-1; 8 positions match TRBD1. CDR3 length: 16 residues. CDR1 is SGHDN and CDR2 is FVKESK in the germline V gene. The trim removed 2 bases at V and 0 bases at J, leaving 5 bases unmatched. The CDR3 coding sequence is TGTGCCAGCAGCCAATGGGCGGACAGGGTGAACACTGAAGCTTTCTTT. The encoded protein is CASSQWADRVNTEAFF.

Here the CDR3 DNA reads TGTGCCACCTCGCTAGCGGGATCCTACGAGCAGTACTTC. Its translation: CATSLAGSYEQYF. The chain combines TRBV14 with TRBJ2-7; TRBD2 agrees at 9 bases. V dropped 10 bases and J dropped 1; count of bases not matched to a gene: 5. CDR3 length: 13 amino acids. The germline V gene encodes CDR1 SGHDN and CDR2 FVKESK.

This chain joins TRBV11-2 and TRBJ2-7; 15 bases are shared with TRBD2. J was trimmed by 5 bases and V by 1 base; bases with no gene match: 6. Germline V gene sequence: CDR1 SGHAT, CDR2 FQNNGV. The CDR3 length is 17 residues. The CDR3 loop is CASSLVGTSGRPDEQYF. In DNA form, the CDR3 reads TGTGCCAGCAGCTTAGTTGGGACTAGCGGGAGGCCGGACGAGCAGTACTTC.

The chain has TRBV2 and TRBJ2-1; 11 nucleotides line up with TRBD2. CDR1 is SNHLY and CDR2 is FYNNEI in the germline V gene. The CDR3 has 15 amino acids. The ends lost 7 bases at V and 7 bases at J; junction bases unmatched: 9. CDR3 region: CASKTPGLAANEQFF. CDR3 nucleotides: TGTGCCAGCAAGACTCCGGGACTAGCGGCAAATGAGCAGTTCTTC. The full variable domain, with the rest looked up from reference TRBV2 and TRBJ2-1, is EPEVTQTPSHQVTQMGQEVILRCVPISNHLYFYWYRQILGQKVEFLVSFYNNEISEKSEIFDDQFSVERPDGSNFTLKIRSTKLEDSAMYFCASKTPGLAANEQFFGPGTRLTVL.

The chain combines TRBV10-3 with TRBJ1-2; D perhaps matches TRBD1 (5 bases). This CDR3 contains 12 residues. With 8 bases removed from V and 3 bases from J, the gap between germline ends came to 10 bases. CDR1 is ENHRY, CDR2 SYGVKD, per germline. The CDR3 region has the DNA TGTGCCATCGCCGGGGGGGACTATGGCTACACCTTC. Encoded protein: CAIAGGDYGYTF.

The chain recombines TRBV7-6 with TRBJ2-2; D gene uncertain. CDR1 is SGHVS and CDR2 is FNYEAQ in the germline V gene. Trimming left V 0 bases short and J 7 bases short, with 6 bases between. The CDR3 sequence is 13 residues long. The DNA for the CDR3 is TGTGCCAGCAGCTTAGCAACGGGCGGGGAGCTGTTTTTT. Translated, it gives CASSLATGGELFF.

V is TRBV30 and J is TRBJ2-3; D might be TRBD1 or TRBD2, each matching 5 bases. V lost 4 bases, J lost 5 bases, and 16 bases lay in between. Germline V gene sequence: CDR1 GTSNPN, CDR2 SVGIG (reference sequence). The CDR3 loop spans 14 amino acids. CDR3 bases: TGTGCCTGGACATTGAGGGGATCTTTAGATACGCAGTATTTT. Its translation: CAWTLRGSLDTQYF. The whole variable domain, filled in from reference TRBV30 and TRBJ2-3, reads SQTIHQWPATLVQPVGSPLSLECTVEGTSNPNLYWYRQAAGRGLQLLFYSVGIGQISSEVPQNLSASRPQDRQFILSSKKLLLSDSGFYLCAWTLRGSLDTQYFGPGTRLTVL.

The chain recombines TRBV6-5 with TRBJ2-7; D tentatively reads TRBD1 or TRBD2 (5 bases each). The CDR3 covers 13 residues. V was clipped by 4 bases and J by 4 bases, with 11 bases between them. From germline, CDR1 is MNHEY and CDR2 SVGAGI. This chain's CDR3 is CASSSGTPYEQYF. CDR3 bases: TGTGCCAGCAGTTCCGGGACGCCTTACGAGCAGTACTTC.

This clone came up a few times. V and J are TRBV5-6 and TRBJ1-5; 9 bases align to TRBD1. V trimming: 1 base; J trimming: 5 bases; junction bases outside the gene matches: 7. CDR1 and CDR2 from the germline V gene are SGHDT and YYEEEE. This CDR3 is 16 amino acids long. The CDR3 region is CASSLWGQGLYQPQHF. The CDR3 DNA sequence: TGTGCCAGCAGCTTGTGGGGACAGGGATTGTATCAGCCCCAGCATTTT. The full variable domain, with the rest looked up from reference TRBV5-6 and TRBJ1-5, is DAGVTQSPTHLIKTRGQQVTLRCSPKSGHDTVSWYQQALGQGPQFIFQYYEEEERQRGNFPDRFSGHQFPNYSSELNVNALLLGDSALYLCASSLWGQGLYQPQHFGDGTRLSIL.

V and J are TRBV30 and TRBJ1-2, with D possibly TRBD1 on 5 matching bases. The V gene lost 0 bases and the J gene lost 7 bases, with 9 bases spanning the gap. Germline CDR1 reads GTSNPN; CDR2 reads SVGIG (reference sequence). The CDR3 is 12 residues long. The CDR3 DNA sequence: TGTGCCTGGAGTGTGGGGACCGCTGGCTACACCTTC. Protein: CAWSVGTAGYTF.

The V call is TRBV28, the J call TRBJ1-4; possibly TRBD1 for D (5 bases). V lost 11 bases and J lost 8, with 18 bases in between. Germline values: CDR1 MDHEN, CDR2 SYDVKM. The CDR3 is 13 amino acids. The CDR3 DNA follows: TGTGCCTCTGGGGGAGGGGTAGGAGAAAAACTGTTTTTT. Translating it yields CASGGGVGEKLFF.

J is TRBJ1-3 and V is TRBV7-2; D gene uncertain. Trimming shortened V by 1 base and J by 0 bases, and 7 bases separated the two germline ends. CDR3 length: 15 residues. CDR1 and CDR2 from the germline V gene are SGHTA and FQGNSA. CDR3 amino acids: CASSLGSGSGNTIYF. The CDR3 nucleotides are TGTGCCAGCAGCTTAGGGTCGGGCTCTGGAAACACCATATATTTT.

The rearrangement joins TRBV25-1 to TRBJ2-7, with TRBD1 matching over 8 bases. The length of the CDR3 is 15 residues. With 4 bases clipped from V and 4 bases from J, the junction kept 9 bases outside the gene matches. Germline values: CDR1 MGHDK, CDR2 SYGVNS. CDR3 amino acids: CASSATGQGLYEQYF. The CDR3 DNA reads as TGTGCCAGCAGTGCCACAGGACAGGGTTTGTACGAGCAGTACTTC.

The chain recombines TRBV28 with TRBJ2-7; D gene unclear. This CDR3 spans 13 amino acids. Per the germline V gene, CDR1 is MDHEN and CDR2 is SYDVKM. The V end was cut by 7 bases, the J end by 0 bases, with 10 bases between. The CDR3 DNA is TGTGCCAGCATGCCATCGCCCTCCTACGAGCAGTACTTC. Protein product: CASMPSPSYEQYF.

This clone was seen just once. This chain joins TRBV30 and TRBJ1-1; 7 bases align to TRBD1. The CDR3 is 14 residues long. With 4 bases clipped from V and 1 base from J, the junction kept 6 bases outside the gene matches. Looked up from germline, CDR1 is GTSNPN and CDR2 is SVGIG (reference sequence). The CDR3 coding sequence is TGTGCCTGGACCGAGACAGGGTGGAACACTGAAGCTTTCTTT. It yields the protein CAWTETGWNTEAFF.

The rearrangement joins TRBV10-3 to TRBJ1-3; no clear D gene. Germline V CDR1 and CDR2: ENHRY, SYGVKD. Deletions cut 0 bases from V and 2 bases from J, with 8 bases between. This CDR3 comprises 15 residues. CDR3 amino acids: CAISESDGTGNTIYF. The CDR3 DNA is TGTGCCATCAGTGAGTCGGACGGGACTGGAAACACCATATATTTT.

This clone was counted a single time. V usage is TRBV29-1 and J usage is TRBJ2-6; 10 bases fit TRBD1. This CDR3 region has 15 residues. J lost 3 bases, V lost 7 bases, and 6 bases had no gene match. CDR1 and CDR2 from the germline V gene are SQVTM and ANQGSEA. CDR3 amino acids: CSARDRGIGANVLTF. Here the CDR3 DNA reads TGCAGCGCCCGGGACAGGGGCATTGGGGCCAACGTCCTGACTTTC.

The rearrangement joins TRBV29-1 to TRBJ2-2; TRBD2 matches 9 bases. The CDR3 runs 13 residues. Losses at the gene ends were 6 bases for V and 8 bases for J; bases not matched to a gene: 7. The germline V gene encodes CDR1 SQVTM and CDR2 ANQGSEA. CDR3 nucleotides: TGCAGCGTCCGCGGGAGGGATTCAGGGGAGCTGTTTTTT. Translated: CSVRGRDSGELFF.

The V gene is TRBV6-1, the J gene TRBJ2-7; 7 bases line up with TRBD2. CDR1 MNHNS and CDR2 SASEGT come from the germline V gene. The CDR3 covers 15 residues. V gave up 4 bases and J gave up 2 bases; unmatched junction bases: 8. The chain's CDR3 is CASSVWREIAYEQYF. CDR3 nucleotide sequence: TGTGCCAGCAGTGTGTGGCGGGAGATCGCCTACGAGCAGTACTTC.

This sequence joins TRBV2 and TRBJ1-2; D ambiguous. The germline V gene encodes CDR1 SNHLY and CDR2 FYNNEI. The ends were cut back, 0 bases at V and 7 bases at J, with 9 bases in the middle. The length of the CDR3 is 13 residues. The CDR3 nucleotides read TGTGCCAGCAGTGAAGCGGGTGGTATTGGCTACACCTTC. It specifies CASSEAGGIGYTF. Full variable domain (remainder filled in from reference TRBV2 and TRBJ1-2): EPEVTQTPSHQVTQMGQEVILRCVPISNHLYFYWYRQILGQKVEFLVSFYNNEISEKSEIFDDQFSVERPDGSNFTLKIRSTKLEDSAMYFCASSEAGGIGYTFGSGTRLTVV.

The CDR3 DNA reads TGTGCCAGCAAGAAGTCCGGGACAGCCAACAATGAGCAGTTCTTC. Amino acid sequence: CASKKSGTANNEQFF. The chain combines TRBV2 with TRBJ2-1, with 7 positions matching TRBD1. The length of the CDR3 is 15 residues. The ends lost 7 bases at V and 5 bases at J; junction bases unmatched: 11. The germline CDR1 and CDR2 sequences are SNHLY and FYNNEI.